The 11 T cell receptor beta chains given below trace back to one sample, sequenced in a study of CD8+CD57+ T cells in acquired aplastic anemia. Genomic DNA, the template, was used for profiling of the TCR beta VDJ and CDR3. In TCRdb, the reads were re-called with MiXCR into one record per CDR3 protein. The data contain about 400,000 distinct CDR3 sequences, under 80% of them singletons. The specimen sequenced was sorted CD4+, CD8+, or CD8+CD57+ T cells (not recorded which) from PBMCs. These receptors all come from a human donor in good health, serving as a control.

This clonotype was seen a few times. Given the absence of the conserved phenylalanine or tryptophan at the CDR3 end, a read error is likely. The DNA is left out, because the CDR3 cannot be placed on it with certainty; the CDR3 is given as TCRdb lists it. V usage is TRBV9 and J usage is TRBJ1-2. CDR1 is SGDLS and CDR2 is YYNGEE in the germline V gene. The CDR3 sequence runs 13 residues, both termini included. CDR3 sequence: CASSVAATNYGYI.

The chain has TRBV7-9 and TRBJ2-5, with 11 bases matching TRBD2. This CDR3 contains 14 residues. Germline values: CDR1 SEHNR, CDR2 FQNEAQ (reference sequence). V was pared by 5 bases and J by 5 bases, with 4 bases of the junction left unmatched. CDR3 sequence: CASSASGRWETQYF. The CDR3 DNA follows: TGTGCCAGCAGCGCTAGCGGGAGGTGGGAGACCCAGTACTTC. The full variable domain, in which reference TRBV7-9 and TRBJ2-5 provide the parts outside the CDR3, is DTGVSQNPRHKITKRGQNVTFRCDPISEHNRLYWYRQTLGQGPEFLTYFQNEAQLEKSRLLSDRFSAERPKGSFSTLEIQRTEQGDSAMYLCASSASGRWETQYFGPGTRLLVL.

The genes are TRBV12-3 or TRBV12-4 and TRBJ2-7; maybe TRBD2 (6 bases). The CDR3 runs to 16 residues. V gave up 7 bases and J gave up 0 bases, with 19 bases separating them. In nucleotides, the CDR3 is TGTGCCAGCACCCATCTCCGGGACTGGAGCTCCTACGAGCAGTACTTC. Translating gives CASTHLRDWSSYEQYF.

This clonotype has ten or more counts. V is TRBV9 and J is TRBJ1-6, with 8 bases aligning to TRBD1. The V gene's germline CDR1 is SGDLS and CDR2 YYNGEE. The CDR3 extends over 19 amino acids. The J segment lost 7 bases and the V segment lost 0 bases, leaving 15 bases of the junction unmatched. CDR3 bases: TGTGCCAGCAGCGTAGACCCGTTGGACAGGGTAGAACCCAATTCACCCCTCCACTTT. Protein: CASSVDPLDRVEPNSPLHF.

Of note for this clonotype: Lacking the conserved final phenylalanine or tryptophan, this CDR3 likely reflects a read error. V and J are TRBV10-1 and TRBJ2-7; 9 nucleotides match TRBD1. CDR1 and CDR2 (germline): WNHNN, SYGVQD (reference sequence). This CDR3 is 14 amino acids long. The chain's CDR3 is CAISPGTGSNEQYS. The CDR3, as DNA: TGCGCCATCAGTCCCGGGACAGGGTCTAACGAGCAGTACTCC.

Note on this clonotype: A much larger clone differs by one base, so this may be a read error. The chain combines TRBV2 with TRBJ2-5; TRBD2 agrees at 9 bases. Germline loops: CDR1 SNHLY, CDR2 FYNNEI. The CDR3 runs 16 residues. In DNA, the CDR3 is TGTGCCAGCAGACCGTATTTAGCGGGGGACCATGAGACCCAGTACTTC. Translation: CASRPYLAGDHETQYF.

On this clonotype: Given the absence of the conserved phenylalanine or tryptophan at the CDR3 end, a read error is likely. Because the CDR3's place on the DNA is in doubt, the DNA is left out and the CDR3 is given as listed by TCRdb. The chain uses TRBV2 and TRBJ2-5; no check of the table's D call, TRBD2, against the DNA was made. The CDR3 region is 16 residues in length, termini included. The germline V gene encodes CDR1 SNHLY and CDR2 FYNNEI. The CDR3 spells CASSEGDGYTFGSGTS.

Remarks on this clonotype: The junction and the germline gene differ at one end; a read error may be behind it. The chain recombines TRBV11-2 with TRBJ1-1; no clear D. The CDR3 has 13 amino acids. Germline values: CDR1 SGHAT, CDR2 FQNNGV. This CDR3 reads CASSLGRRTEAFF. The CDR3 DNA sequence: TGTGCCAGTAGCTTGGGTAGGCGCACTGAAGCTTTCTTT.

This clonotype has only one observation. At one end the junction does not follow the germline gene, possibly because of a read error. V usage is TRBV11-2 and J usage is TRBJ2-7; D may be TRBD2 (6 bases). The CDR3 consists of 14 residues. Germline values: CDR1 SGHAT, CDR2 FQNNGV. The CDR3 region has the DNA TGCGCCAGCAGCTTGACTCGCGGGGCCGACGAGCGGTACTTC. As protein: CASSLTRGADERYF.

The chain couples TRBV7-2 to TRBJ2-7, with D unclear. The CDR3 length is 17 residues. CDR1 and CDR2 (germline): SGHTA, FQGNSA. The V end lost 3 bases, the J end lost 3 bases, and 21 bases lay between the germline ends. Written as DNA, the CDR3 is TGTGCCAGCAGCTTGGCGGTGTTCAGTGCCAGTCACTACGAGCAGTACTTC. Protein sequence: CASSLAVFSASHYEQYF.

The chain has TRBV20-1 and TRBJ2-7; D perhaps matches TRBD2 (7 bases). This CDR3 spans 15 amino acids. Trimming stripped 4 bases from V and 7 bases from J, with 23 bases between. The V gene's germline CDR1 is DFQATT and CDR2 SNEGSKA (reference sequence). The CDR3: CSATPGRGGAWEQYF. The CDR3 DNA reads TGCAGTGCTACCCCTGGGCGAGGGGGGGCCTGGGAGCAGTACTTC.